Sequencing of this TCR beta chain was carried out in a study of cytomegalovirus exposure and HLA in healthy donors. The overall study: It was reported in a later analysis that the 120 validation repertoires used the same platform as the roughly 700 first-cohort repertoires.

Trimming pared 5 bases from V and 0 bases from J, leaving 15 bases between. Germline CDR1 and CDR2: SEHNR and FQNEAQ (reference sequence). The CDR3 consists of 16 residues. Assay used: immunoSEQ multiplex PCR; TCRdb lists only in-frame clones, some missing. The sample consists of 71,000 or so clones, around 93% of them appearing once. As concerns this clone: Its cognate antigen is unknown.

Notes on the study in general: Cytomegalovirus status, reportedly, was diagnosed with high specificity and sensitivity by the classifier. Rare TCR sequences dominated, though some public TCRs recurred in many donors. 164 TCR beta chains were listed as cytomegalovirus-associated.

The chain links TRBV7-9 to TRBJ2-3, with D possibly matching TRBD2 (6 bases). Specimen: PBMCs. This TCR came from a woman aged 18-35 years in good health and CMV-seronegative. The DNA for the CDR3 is TGTGCCAGCAGCCCGCAGAGGAGCGGGAGCACAGATACGCAGTATTTT. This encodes CASSPQRSGSTDTQYF.